Each of the 11 T cell receptor beta chains below was sequenced from the same sample in a study of shared clonotypes between healthy human individuals. Profiled with immunoSEQ multiplex PCR; TCRdb holds only in-frame clones, not every one. The sample includes under 600,000 clones, roughly 97% of them seen just once. Material: naive CD4+ T cells sorted from blood. Indicated subset: CD45RA+ positively selected. Every receptor here comes from a woman aged 30 to 39 in good health.

The gene calls are TRBV7-2 and TRBJ2-4, with TRBD2 as a possible D gene (5 bases). The CDR3 totals 14 residues. V lost 2 bases and J 9 bases, leaving 14 bases between the germline ends. The germline V gene has CDR1 SGHTA and CDR2 FQGNSA. CDR3: CASSLPGIDAIQYF. The CDR3, as DNA: TGTGCCAGCAGCTTACCGGGGATTGATGCCATTCAGTACTTC.

This chain links TRBV19 with TRBJ2-1; D is unclear. Germline assignment: CDR1 LNHDA and CDR2 SQIVND (reference sequence). The CDR3 length is 12 residues. Trimming stripped 6 bases from V and 9 bases from J, with 12 bases between. CDR3 bases: TGTGCCAGTAGCGATAGTGTCGGTGAGCAGTTCTTC. This codes for CASSDSVGEQFF.

The DNA of the CDR3 is TGCGCCAGCAGCCAAGATCTCTTCGGGCCTGAGCAGTTCTTC. As protein: CASSQDLFGPEQFF. V is TRBV4-1 and J is TRBJ2-1; no definite D call. Germline values: CDR1 MGHRA, CDR2 YSYEKL. There are 14 residues in the CDR3. With 0 bases removed from V and 9 bases from J, the gap between germline ends came to 12 bases.

The sample holds one count of this clone. This chain uses TRBV28 with TRBJ1-4; 7 nucleotides agree with TRBD1. Germline V gives CDR1 MDHEN, CDR2 SYDVKM. The CDR3 has 13 amino acids. Trimming removed 7 bases from V and 5 bases from J; junction bases left unmatched: 4. CDR3 DNA: TGTGCCAGCAAGACAGGGATAAATGAAAAACTGTTTTTT. It specifies CASKTGINEKLFF.

This clone appeared a single time. This chain links TRBV27 with TRBJ2-3, with D uncertain. Germline V gives CDR1 MNHEY, CDR2 SMNVEV (reference sequence). This CDR3 has 20 residues. Trimming removed 3 bases at V and 0 bases at J, with 25 bases between. The CDR3 reads CASSFTIGPFRHRSTDTQYF. CDR3 bases: TGTGCCAGCAGTTTTACAATCGGACCCTTTCGGCACCGGAGCACAGATACGCAGTATTTT.

As to this clone: This sample includes further DNA sequences coding for the same CDR3. This chain joins TRBV6-5 and TRBJ1-1; D possibly corresponds to TRBD1 (5 bases). The V gene lost 0 bases and the J gene lost 4 bases, with 6 bases spanning the gap. Per the germline V gene, CDR1 is MNHEY and CDR2 is SVGAGI. The CDR3 spans 13 residues. The CDR3 region is CASSYSRGTEAFF. In nucleotides, the CDR3 is TGTGCCAGCAGTTACTCGAGGGGCACTGAAGCTTTCTTT.

CDR3 region: CASTDYRSADYTF. The CDR3 nucleotides read TGTGCCAGCACGGATTACAGGTCGGCCGACTACACCTTC. The chain couples TRBV28 to TRBJ1-2, with TRBD1 as a possible D gene (5 bases). V gave up 7 bases and J gave up 10 bases, with 19 bases separating them. The CDR3 sequence is 13 residues long. Germline values: CDR1 MDHEN, CDR2 SYDVKM.

The rearrangement joins TRBV11-3 to TRBJ2-2; the match to TRBD2 covers 9 bases. The ends lost 4 bases at V and 1 base at J; junction bases unmatched: 4. Germline CDR1 SGHNT, CDR2 YENEEA. The CDR3 contains 16 residues. The CDR3 DNA reads as TGTGCCAGCAGCTCCGGTAGCGGGAGGAACACCGGGGAGCTGTTTTTT. It translates to CASSSGSGRNTGELFF.

Of note for this clone: The same CDR3 arises from other DNA sequences in this sample as well. This sequence joins TRBV28 and TRBJ1-2; no clear D gene. The CDR3 loop spans 12 amino acids. V was cut by 3 bases and J by 3 bases, with 5 bases left in between. The germline CDR1 and CDR2 sequences are MDHEN and SYDVKM. CDR3 coding DNA: TGTGCCAGCAGTTTTACGGACTATGGCTACACCTTC. Its translation: CASSFTDYGYTF.

The chain joins TRBV28 to TRBJ1-4; TRBD1 agrees at 7 bases. Germline V gene lookup returns CDR1 MDHEN and CDR2 SYDVKM. Trimming removed 2 bases from V and 6 bases from J; junction bases left unmatched: 3. There are 14 residues in the CDR3. The CDR3 reads CASSLRRGHEKLFF. Here the CDR3 DNA reads TGTGCCAGCAGTTTACGGAGGGGGCATGAAAAACTGTTTTTT.

The chain combines TRBV19 with TRBJ1-2, with a weak D call TRBD1 (5 bases). The CDR3 spans 13 residues. V was pared by 1 base and J by 8 bases, with 11 bases between. Germline V gene sequence: CDR1 LNHDA, CDR2 SQIVND (reference sequence). The chain's CDR3 is CASSIARAGGYTF. CDR3 DNA: TGTGCCAGTAGTATAGCCAGGGCTGGCGGCTACACCTTC.